This TCR beta chain was observed in a study of response to subunit inactivated influenza vaccine. Study findings and constraints: Few new T cells, the authors suggested, are recruited by each seasonal influenza vaccination.

The V end lost 1 base, the J end lost 5 bases, and 14 bases lay between the germline ends. The length of the CDR3 is 15 residues. The V gene's germline CDR1 is SGHTA and CDR2 FQGNSA. TCRdb reprocessed the RT-PCR reads via MiXCR and lists one record per CDR3 protein. The data show around 500,000 distinct CDR3 sequences, 9.5% to 13% seen once. About this clonotype itself: Its antigen is undetermined.

V usage is TRBV7-2 and J usage is TRBJ1-1; D uncertain. This TCR came from a man aged 45-60 years who received an inactivated influenza vaccine. Sequenced material: PBMCs from blood, taken more than 35 days after vaccination. This CDR3 is CASSLVVGSGTEAFF. The CDR3 coding sequence is TGTGCCAGCAGCTTAGTTGTCGGTTCGGGTACTGAAGCTTTCTTT.